Sequencing of this TCR beta chain was carried out in a study of blood T cell repertoires in COVID-19. The wider study: COVID-19 samples, acute and convalescent, were from the United States, Italy and Spain.

In the original workflow: The authors estimated nucleated cell counts from reference gene primer amplification. Clones were sequenced by immunoSEQ multiplex PCR, and TCRdb holds only the in-frame ones, with some missing. The DNA gave D and trimming, while V, J and clone size come from that table. The sample has 400,000 to 500,000 clones, approximately 91% seen once; the top ten hold roughly 1.4%. Clinical history as reported by participants underpinned cohort assignment. The CDR3 contains 16 residues. The germline V gene encodes CDR1 LGHDT and CDR2 YNNKEL (reference sequence). Trimming took 3 bases from V and 0 from J; bases not matched to a gene: 6.

The V and J genes are TRBV3-1 (or the pseudogene TRBV3-2) and TRBJ2-3, with 7 bases that match TRBD2. This receptor was obtained from a woman aged 18-35 years who had been exposed to COVID-19. Sequenced input: PBMCs or T cells enriched from blood (not recorded which). The CDR3 is CASSQGSGGSTDTQYF. CDR3 nucleotide sequence: TGTGCCAGCAGCCAGGGGTCGGGGGGAAGCACAGATACGCAGTATTTT.